This T cell receptor (beta chain) derives from a study of blood T cells in healthy people across ages. It was with a sample-barcoded 5' primer and a J-beta primer mix that a second PCR of about 7 to 12 cycles was run. Via MiXCR, TCRdb re-called the 5' RACE reads, giving one row per CDR3 protein. The sample records about 580,000 distinct CDR3 sequences, 40% to 50% being singletons. V shed 1 base and J shed 7 bases, with 10 bases lying between them. Per germline, CDR1 SGHTA and CDR2 FQGNSA. This CDR3 has 14 residues. All donors came from Russia, were Caucasian and healthy, and spanned ages about 6 to 100. RNA extraction gave at least 5 micrograms of total RNA per sample.

Sequenced sample: blood. The V gene is TRBV7-2, the J gene TRBJ1-4; D not certain. This TCR was sampled from a man older than 75 in good health. CDR3 in DNA: TGTGCCAGCAGCTTAGGGGTTGGAGTTGAAAAACTGTTTTTT. Protein product: CASSLGVGVEKLFF.